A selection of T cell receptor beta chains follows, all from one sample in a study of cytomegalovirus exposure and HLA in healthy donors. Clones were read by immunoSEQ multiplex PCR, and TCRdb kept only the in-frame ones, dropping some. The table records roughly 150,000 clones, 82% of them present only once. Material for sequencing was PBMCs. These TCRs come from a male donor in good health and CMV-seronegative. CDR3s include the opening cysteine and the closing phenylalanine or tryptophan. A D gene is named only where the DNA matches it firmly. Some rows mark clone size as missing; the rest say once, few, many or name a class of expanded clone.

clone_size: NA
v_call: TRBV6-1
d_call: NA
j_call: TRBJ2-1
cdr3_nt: TGTGCCAGCAGTGAAGGGGGCATCGGAAAGACGGGCAATGAGCAGTTCTTC
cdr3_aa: CASSEGGIGKTGNEQFF

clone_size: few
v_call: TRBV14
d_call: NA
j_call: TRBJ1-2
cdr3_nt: TGTGCCAGCCGTACTCAGGGGTCCTATGGCTACACCTTC
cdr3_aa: CASRTQGSYGYTF

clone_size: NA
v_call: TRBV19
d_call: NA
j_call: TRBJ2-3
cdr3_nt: TGTGCCAGTAGGGACACTCCCGGAGCAGATACGCAGTATTTT
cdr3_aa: CASRDTPGADTQYF

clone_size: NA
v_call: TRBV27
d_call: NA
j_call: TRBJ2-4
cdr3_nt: TGTGCCAGCAGTTTCAACAGTTGGCTAGCCAAAAACATTCAGTACTTC
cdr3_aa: CASSFNSWLAKNIQYF

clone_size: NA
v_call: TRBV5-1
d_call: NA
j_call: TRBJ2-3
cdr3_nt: TGCGCCAGCAGCTTGGAACTTAGTGCGGCCACAGATACGCAGTATTTT
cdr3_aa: CASSLELSAATDTQYF

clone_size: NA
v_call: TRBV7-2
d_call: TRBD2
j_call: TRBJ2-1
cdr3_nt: TGTGCCAGCGGGCTCTCTAGCGGGAGTGGTAATGAGCAGTTCTTC
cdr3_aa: CASGLSSGSGNEQFF

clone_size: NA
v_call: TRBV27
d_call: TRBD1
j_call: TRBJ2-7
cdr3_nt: TGTGCCAGCAGTCCGGGACAGGGGAGGGAGGGAGGCTACGAGCAGTACTTC
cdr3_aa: CASSPGQGREGGYEQYF

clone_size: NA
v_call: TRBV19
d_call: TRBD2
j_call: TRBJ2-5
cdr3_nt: TGTGCCAGTAGTTCGCTAGCGGGAGAAGCAGAGACCCAGTACTTC
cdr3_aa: CASSSLAGEAETQYF

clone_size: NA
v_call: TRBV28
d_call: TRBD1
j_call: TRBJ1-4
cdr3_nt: TGTGCCAGCAGTTTGCTTATTGGGGACAGTGAAAAACTGTTTTTT
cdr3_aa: CASSLLIGDSEKLFF

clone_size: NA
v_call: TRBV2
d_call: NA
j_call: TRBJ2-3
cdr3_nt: TGTGCCAGCGAGGGGGACCCTCCGAACACAGATACGCAGTATTTT
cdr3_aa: CASEGDPPNTDTQYF

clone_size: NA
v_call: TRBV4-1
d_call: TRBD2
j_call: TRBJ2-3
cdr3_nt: TGCGCCAGCAGCCTGTCTAGCGGGAAAAGCACAGATACGCAGTATTTT
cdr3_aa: CASSLSSGKSTDTQYF

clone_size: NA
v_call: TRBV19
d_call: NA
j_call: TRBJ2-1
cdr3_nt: TGTGCCAGTACTAAAACTCCGGGACAACGACAACGGGGTGAGCAGTTCTTC
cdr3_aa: CASTKTPGQRQRGEQFF

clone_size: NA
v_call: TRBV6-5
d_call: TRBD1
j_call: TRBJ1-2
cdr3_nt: TGTGCCAGCAGTTACTCGATAGCCGCGGGACAGCCGGCCTACACCTTC
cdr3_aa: CASSYSIAAGQPAYTF

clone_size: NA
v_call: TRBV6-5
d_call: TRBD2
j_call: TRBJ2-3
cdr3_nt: TGTGCCAGCAGGACAGCGGGGGCAGGTTCAGATACGCAGTATTTT
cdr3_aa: CASRTAGAGSDTQYF

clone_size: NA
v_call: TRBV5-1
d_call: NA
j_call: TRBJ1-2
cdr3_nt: TGCGCCAGCAGCACCTCCAGTCCCTCGACTTATGGCTACACCTTC
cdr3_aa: CASSTSSPSTYGYTF

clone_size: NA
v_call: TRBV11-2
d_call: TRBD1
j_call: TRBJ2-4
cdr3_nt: TGTGCCAGCAGGCGGACAGGGTCAAACATTCAGTACTTC
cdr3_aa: CASRRTGSNIQYF

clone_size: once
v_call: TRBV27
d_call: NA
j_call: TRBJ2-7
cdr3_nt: TGTGCCAGCGGTAAGGGGTACGAGCAGTACTTC
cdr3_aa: CASGKGYEQYF

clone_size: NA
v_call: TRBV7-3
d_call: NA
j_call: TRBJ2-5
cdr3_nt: TGTGCCAGCAGCTTAACGGTTGAGACTAGCCAGTACTTC
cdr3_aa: CASSLTVETSQYF

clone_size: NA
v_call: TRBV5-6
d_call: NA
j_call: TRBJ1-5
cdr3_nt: TGTGCCAGCAGCTTGGGGCAGGGATGGGACTATCAGCCCCAGCATTTT
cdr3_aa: CASSLGQGWDYQPQHF

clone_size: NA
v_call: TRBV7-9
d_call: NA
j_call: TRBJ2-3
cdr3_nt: TGTGCCAGCAGCCCATCGGGATCGATCGATACGCAGTATTTT
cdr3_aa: CASSPSGSIDTQYF

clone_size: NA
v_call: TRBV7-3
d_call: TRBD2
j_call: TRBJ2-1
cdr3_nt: TGTGCCAGCAGCTCGTATCCCCCTCCGGGAGGGATTTACAATGAGCAGTTCTTC
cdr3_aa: CASSSYPPPGGIYNEQFF

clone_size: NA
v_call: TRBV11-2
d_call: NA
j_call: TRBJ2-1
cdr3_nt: TGTGCCAGCAGCTTCTTCAGGGGCTCCTACAATGAGCAGTTCTTC
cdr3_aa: CASSFFRGSYNEQFF

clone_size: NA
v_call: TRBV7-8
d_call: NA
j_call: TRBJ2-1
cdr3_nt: TGTGCCAGCAGTCGTGAGTGGGGACTTTACAATGAGCAGTTCTTC
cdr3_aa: CASSREWGLYNEQFF

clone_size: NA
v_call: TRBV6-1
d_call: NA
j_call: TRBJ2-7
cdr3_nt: TGTGCCAGCTTACAGGGTCTCTCCTACGAGCAGTACTTC
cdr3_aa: CASLQGLSYEQYF